The 9 T cell receptor beta chains given below trace back to one sample, sequenced in a study of blood T cell repertoires in COVID-19. Measured with immunoSEQ multiplex PCR; TCRdb has only the in-frame clones, and not every one. This sample has about 250,000 clones, with almost 90% found just once. Sequenced sample: peripheral blood. The receptors here all came from a man older than 75 with acute or convalescent COVID-19.

The chain combines TRBV5-6 with TRBJ2-5, with a possible D match to TRBD2 (6 bases). Trimming cost V 0 bases and J 1 base, with 7 bases left between them. The CDR3 totals 14 residues. The germline V gene encodes CDR1 SGHDT and CDR2 YYEEEE. CDR3 protein: CASSLGGVQETQYF. DNA for the CDR3: TGTGCCAGCAGCTTGGGGGGGGTCCAAGAGACCCAGTACTTC.

CDR3 in amino acids: CASSRRQGAYEKLFF. The CDR3 bases are TGTGCCAGCAGTCGCCGACAGGGGGCGTACGAAAAACTGTTTTTT. V usage is TRBV2 and J usage is TRBJ1-4, with TRBD1 matching over 10 bases. Germline lookup yields CDR1 SNHLY and CDR2 FYNNEI. There are 15 residues in the CDR3. With V trimmed by 5 bases and J by 8 bases, 8 bases remained unmatched.

This chain uses TRBV9 with TRBJ2-1; the match to TRBD1 covers 11 bases. CDR1 and CDR2 from the germline V gene are SGDLS and YYNGEE. J gave up 3 bases and V 4 bases, and 6 bases lay outside the gene matches. The CDR3 spans 16 residues. CDR3 DNA sequence: TGTGCCAGCAGCCAAGGACAGGGGGCCGTCTACAATGAGCAGTTCTTC. Its translation is CASSQGQGAVYNEQFF.

The gene calls are TRBV6-5 and TRBJ2-1; 7 nucleotides agree with TRBD2. CDR1 is MNHEY and CDR2 is SVGAGI in the germline V gene. The CDR3 sequence is 15 residues long. J lost 3 bases, V lost 6 bases, and 8 bases had no gene match. CDR3 DNA: TGTGCCAGCAGCGCCCCGGGGGGACTCTACAATGAGCAGTTCTTC. Translation gives CASSAPGGLYNEQFF.

This rearrangement joins TRBV28 to TRBJ1-1; D perhaps matches TRBD1 (5 bases). CDR1 is MDHEN, CDR2 SYDVKM, per germline. The V end lost 4 bases, the J end lost 11 bases, and 23 bases lay between the germline ends. This CDR3 has 15 amino acids. The CDR3 DNA reads TGTGCCAGCAGTTCCCCCTCGGGGGGGAATAGGAAGGCTTTCTTT. This codes for CASSSPSGGNRKAFF.

The V and J genes are TRBV13 and TRBJ2-3; D might be TRBD2 (6 bases). There are 14 residues in the CDR3. Germline V CDR1 and CDR2: PRHDT, FYEKMQ (reference sequence). Trimming left V 5 bases short and J 6 bases short, with 15 bases between. CDR3 sequence: CASSLKGTPDTQYF. In nucleotides, the CDR3 is TGTGCCAGCAGCCTAAAAGGGACTCCCGATACGCAGTATTTT. Variable domain in full (rest from reference TRBV13 and TRBJ2-3): AAGVIQSPRHLIKEKRETATLKCYPIPRHDTVYWYQQGPGQDPQFLISFYEKMQSDKGSIPDRFSAQQFSDYHSELNMSSLELGDSALYFCASSLKGTPDTQYFGPGTRLTVL.

This clone turned up a few times. The CDR3 bases are TGTGCCAGCAGCCCCGAGGACAGGGATATTTCGGGGCCCCAGCATTTT. Its translation is CASSPEDRDISGPQHF. This chain links TRBV13 with TRBJ1-5; 8 bases fit TRBD1. V shed 5 bases, J shed 9 bases, and the junction held 15 bases outside the gene matches. This CDR3 contains 16 residues. CDR1 and CDR2 from the germline V gene are PRHDT and FYEKMQ (reference sequence).

The J gene is TRBJ2-7, the V gene TRBV5-1; TRBD1 matches at 7 bases. Germline V gene data show CDR1 as SGHRS and CDR2 as YFSETQ. The CDR3 sequence is 15 residues long. After removal of 0 bases from V and 3 bases from J, the junction contained 6 bases not matched to a gene. CDR3 in DNA: TGCGCCAGCAGCTTGGGTGCAGGGGGAAACTACGAGCAGTACTTC. Its translation: CASSLGAGGNYEQYF.

This chain links TRBV5-8 with TRBJ1-2, with D hard to call. The CDR3 runs to 15 residues. CDR1 SGHTS and CDR2 YDEGEE come from the germline V gene. Trimming left V 0 bases short and J 4 bases short, with 13 bases between. The chain's CDR3 is CASSLDLRSPYGYTF. DNA for the CDR3: TGTGCCAGCAGCTTGGATCTGAGATCCCCCTATGGCTACACCTTC.